This TCR beta chain was sequenced in a study of blood T cell repertoires in COVID-19. Looking at the study overall: The study drew acute and convalescent COVID-19 samples from the United States, Italy and Spain. PBMCs, B-cell-depleted T cells, or T cells provided the cDNA or gDNA that made up the material.

In the authors' methods: The authors estimated nucleated cell counts from reference gene primer amplification. Method: immunoSEQ multiplex PCR; TCRdb's copy keeps in-frame clones and lacks some. That table is the source of V, J and clone size, and D and trimming were worked out from the DNA. In the table there are around 120,000 clones, more than 75% of which are singletons. The trim removed 5 bases at V and 1 base at J, leaving 7 bases unmatched. This CDR3 has 15 amino acids. Per germline, CDR1 MNHEY and CDR2 SMNVEV (reference sequence). Sequencing input: peripheral blood. The genes are TRBV27 and TRBJ1-1; 7 nucleotides agree with TRBD1. The origin of this receptor is a woman in her 70s with acute or convalescent COVID-19. The CDR3 protein is CASSPSTGTNTEAFF. In nucleotides, the CDR3 is TGTGCCAGCAGTCCGTCGACAGGGACGAACACTGAAGCTTTCTTT.